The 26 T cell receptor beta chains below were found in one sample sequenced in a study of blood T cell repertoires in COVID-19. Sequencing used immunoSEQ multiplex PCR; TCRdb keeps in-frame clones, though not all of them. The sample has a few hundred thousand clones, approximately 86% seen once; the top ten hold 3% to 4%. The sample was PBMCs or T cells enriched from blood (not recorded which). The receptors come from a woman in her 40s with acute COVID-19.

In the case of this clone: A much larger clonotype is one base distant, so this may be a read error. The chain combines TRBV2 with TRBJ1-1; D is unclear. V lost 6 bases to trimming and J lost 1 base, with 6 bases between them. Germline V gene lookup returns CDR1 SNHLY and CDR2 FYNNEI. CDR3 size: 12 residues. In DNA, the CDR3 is TGTGCCAGCAGCTTCAGGAACACTGAAGCTTTCTTT. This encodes CASSFRNTEAFF.

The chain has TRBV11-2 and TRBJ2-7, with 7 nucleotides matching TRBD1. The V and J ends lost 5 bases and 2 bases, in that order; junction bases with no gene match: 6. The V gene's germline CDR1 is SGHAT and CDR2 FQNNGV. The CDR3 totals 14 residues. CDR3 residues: CASSPGTAAYEQYF. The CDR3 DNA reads TGTGCCAGCAGCCCGGGGACAGCAGCCTACGAGCAGTACTTC.

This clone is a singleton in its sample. The CDR3 sequence is CASSRGQGVNTEAFF. CDR3 bases: TGTGCCAGCTCACGGGGACAGGGGGTGAACACTGAAGCTTTCTTT. The chain employs TRBV18 and TRBJ1-1; 11 nucleotides match TRBD1. The CDR3 consists of 15 residues. V lost 4 bases to trimming and J lost 0 bases; unmatched junction nucleotides: 1. Germline CDR1 reads KGHSH; CDR2 reads LQKENI.

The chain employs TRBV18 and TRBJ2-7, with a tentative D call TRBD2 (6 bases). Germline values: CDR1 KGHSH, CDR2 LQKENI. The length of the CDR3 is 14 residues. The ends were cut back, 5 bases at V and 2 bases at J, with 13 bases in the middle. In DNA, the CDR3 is TGTGCCAGCTCATCCCGGGGAGGTACCTACGAGCAGTACTTC. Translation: CASSSRGGTYEQYF.

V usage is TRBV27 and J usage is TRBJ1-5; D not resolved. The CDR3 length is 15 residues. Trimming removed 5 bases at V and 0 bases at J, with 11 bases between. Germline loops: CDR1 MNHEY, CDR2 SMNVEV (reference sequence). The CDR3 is CASSTGLFSNQPQHF. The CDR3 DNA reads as TGTGCCAGCAGTACCGGACTGTTTAGCAATCAGCCCCAGCATTTT.

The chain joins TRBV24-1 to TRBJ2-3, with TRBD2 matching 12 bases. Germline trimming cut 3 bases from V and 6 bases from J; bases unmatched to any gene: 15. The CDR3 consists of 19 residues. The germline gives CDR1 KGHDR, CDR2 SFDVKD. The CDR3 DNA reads TGTGCCACCAGTGATCTCTCTCCTAGCGGGAGGGCCCCAATGGATACGCAGTATTTT. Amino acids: CATSDLSPSGRAPMDTQYF.

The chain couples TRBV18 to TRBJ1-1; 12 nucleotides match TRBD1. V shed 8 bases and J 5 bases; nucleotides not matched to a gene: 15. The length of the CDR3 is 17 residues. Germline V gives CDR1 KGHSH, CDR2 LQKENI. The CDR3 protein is CASRHRGQGAGGTEAFF. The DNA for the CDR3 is TGTGCCAGCCGTCACAGGGGACAGGGGGCCGGAGGAACTGAAGCTTTCTTT.

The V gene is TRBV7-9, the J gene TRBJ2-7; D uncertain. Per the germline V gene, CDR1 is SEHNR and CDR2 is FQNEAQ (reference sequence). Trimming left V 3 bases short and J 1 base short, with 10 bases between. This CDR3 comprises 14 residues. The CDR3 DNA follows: TGTGCCAGCAGCTTCCAGGCTGAGTCCTACGAGCAGTACTTC. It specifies CASSFQAESYEQYF.

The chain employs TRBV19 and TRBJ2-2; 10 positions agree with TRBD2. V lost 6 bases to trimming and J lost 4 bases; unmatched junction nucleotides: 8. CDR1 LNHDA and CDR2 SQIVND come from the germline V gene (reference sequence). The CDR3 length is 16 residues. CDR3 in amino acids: CASRGAGGLSTGELFF. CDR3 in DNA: TGTGCCAGTAGGGGAGCGGGAGGGCTGAGCACCGGGGAGCTGTTTTTT.

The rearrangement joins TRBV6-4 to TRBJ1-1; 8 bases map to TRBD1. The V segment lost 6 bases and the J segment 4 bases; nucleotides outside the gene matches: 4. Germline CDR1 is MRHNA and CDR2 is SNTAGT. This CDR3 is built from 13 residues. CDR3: CASRKGQGTEAFF. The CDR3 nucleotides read TGTGCCAGCAGGAAAGGACAGGGCACTGAAGCTTTCTTT.

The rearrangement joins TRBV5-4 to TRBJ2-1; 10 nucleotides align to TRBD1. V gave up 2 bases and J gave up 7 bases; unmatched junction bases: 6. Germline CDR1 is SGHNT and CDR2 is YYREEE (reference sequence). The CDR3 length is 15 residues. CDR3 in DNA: TGTGCCAGCAGCTTCGGACAGGGGGGCACGAATGAGCAGTTCTTC. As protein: CASSFGQGGTNEQFF.

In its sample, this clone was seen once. Here the CDR3 reads CASSMEQGPNYNEQFF. DNA of the CDR3: TGTGCCAGTAGTATGGAACAGGGGCCTAACTACAATGAGCAGTTCTTC. The genes are TRBV19 and TRBJ2-1; 7 bases align to TRBD1. Germline V gene lookup returns CDR1 LNHDA and CDR2 SQIVND (reference sequence). This CDR3 has 16 amino acids. Unmatched junction bases numbered 8, after V lost 3 bases and J lost 3 bases.

This chain's CDR3 is CASSPTTGTVYNEQFF. Written as DNA, the CDR3 is TGTGCCAGCTCACCCACAACCGGGACAGTCTACAATGAGCAGTTCTTC. This sequence joins TRBV18 and TRBJ2-1; 7 bases are shared with TRBD1. CDR1 KGHSH and CDR2 LQKENI come from the germline V gene. The CDR3 loop spans 16 amino acids. With 3 bases clipped from V and 3 bases from J, the junction kept 8 bases outside the gene matches.

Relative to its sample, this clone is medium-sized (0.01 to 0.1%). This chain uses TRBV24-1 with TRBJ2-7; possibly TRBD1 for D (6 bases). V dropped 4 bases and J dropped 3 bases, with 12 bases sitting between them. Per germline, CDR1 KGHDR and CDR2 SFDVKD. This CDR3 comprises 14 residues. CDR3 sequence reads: CATSDPLRGYEQYF. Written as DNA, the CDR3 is TGTGCCACCAGTGACCCCCTCAGGGGCTACGAGCAGTACTTC.

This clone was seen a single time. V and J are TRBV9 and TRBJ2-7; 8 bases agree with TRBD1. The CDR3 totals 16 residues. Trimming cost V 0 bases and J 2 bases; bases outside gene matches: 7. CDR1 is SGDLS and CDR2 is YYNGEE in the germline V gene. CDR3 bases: TGTGCCAGCAGCGTAGCTGGAGGACAGGGAGCCTACGAGCAGTACTTC. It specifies CASSVAGGQGAYEQYF.

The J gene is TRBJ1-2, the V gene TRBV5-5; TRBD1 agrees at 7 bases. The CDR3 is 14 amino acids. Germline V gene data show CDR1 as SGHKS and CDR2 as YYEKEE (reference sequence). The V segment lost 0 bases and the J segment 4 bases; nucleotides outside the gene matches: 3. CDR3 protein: CASSLGGQLYGYTF. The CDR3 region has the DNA TGTGCCAGCAGCTTGGGGGGACAGCTCTATGGCTACACCTTC.

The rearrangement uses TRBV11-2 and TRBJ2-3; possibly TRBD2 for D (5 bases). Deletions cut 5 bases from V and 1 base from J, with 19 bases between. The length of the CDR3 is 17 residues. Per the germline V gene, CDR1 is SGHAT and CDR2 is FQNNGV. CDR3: CASSPARSGLGTDTQYF. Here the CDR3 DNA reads TGTGCCAGCAGCCCCGCCAGAAGCGGCCTTGGCACAGATACGCAGTATTTT. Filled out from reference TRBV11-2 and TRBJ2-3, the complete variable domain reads EAGVAQSPRYKIIEKRQSVAFWCNPISGHATLYWYQQILGQGPKLLIQFQNNGVVDDSQLPKDRFSAERLKGVDSTLKIQPAKLEDSAVYLCASSPARSGLGTDTQYFGPGTRLTVL.

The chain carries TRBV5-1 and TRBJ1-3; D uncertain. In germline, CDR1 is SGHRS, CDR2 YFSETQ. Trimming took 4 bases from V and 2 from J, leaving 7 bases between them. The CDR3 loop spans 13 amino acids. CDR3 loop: CASSATTGNTIYF. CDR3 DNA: TGCGCCAGCAGCGCTACGACTGGAAACACCATATATTTT.

CDR3 sequence reads: CASSSPAGVSTDTQYF. The CDR3 DNA sequence: TGTGCCAGCAGCTCCCCGGCGGGAGTTAGCACAGATACGCAGTATTTT. The chain carries TRBV7-2 and TRBJ2-3; 7 nucleotides match TRBD2. J lost 0 bases, V lost 4 bases, and 7 bases had no gene match. Germline lookup yields CDR1 SGHTA and CDR2 FQGNSA. This CDR3 is built from 16 residues.

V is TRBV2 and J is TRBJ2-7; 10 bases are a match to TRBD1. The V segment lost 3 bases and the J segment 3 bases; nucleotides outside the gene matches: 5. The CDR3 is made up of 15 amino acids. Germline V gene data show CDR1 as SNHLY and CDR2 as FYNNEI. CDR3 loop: CASSDRQGAIYEQYF. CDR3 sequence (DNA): TGTGCCAGCAGTGACCGACAGGGGGCGATCTACGAGCAGTACTTC.

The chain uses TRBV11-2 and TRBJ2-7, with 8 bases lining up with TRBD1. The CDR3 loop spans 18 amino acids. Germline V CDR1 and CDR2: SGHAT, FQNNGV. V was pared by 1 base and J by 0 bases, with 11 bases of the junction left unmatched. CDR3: CASSLGWRGRGPSYEQYF. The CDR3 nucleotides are TGTGCCAGCAGCTTAGGGTGGCGGGGCAGGGGGCCCTCCTACGAGCAGTACTTC. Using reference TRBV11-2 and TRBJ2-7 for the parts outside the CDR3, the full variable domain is EAGVAQSPRYKIIEKRQSVAFWCNPISGHATLYWYQQILGQGPKLLIQFQNNGVVDDSQLPKDRFSAERLKGVDSTLKIQPAKLEDSAVYLCASSLGWRGRGPSYEQYFGPGTRLTVT.

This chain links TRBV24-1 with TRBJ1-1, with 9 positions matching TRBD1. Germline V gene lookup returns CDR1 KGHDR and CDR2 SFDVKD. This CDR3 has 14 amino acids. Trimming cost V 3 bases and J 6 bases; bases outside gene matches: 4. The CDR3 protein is CATSDPRQGAEAFF. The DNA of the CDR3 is TGTGCCACCAGTGATCCGAGACAGGGGGCTGAAGCTTTCTTT.

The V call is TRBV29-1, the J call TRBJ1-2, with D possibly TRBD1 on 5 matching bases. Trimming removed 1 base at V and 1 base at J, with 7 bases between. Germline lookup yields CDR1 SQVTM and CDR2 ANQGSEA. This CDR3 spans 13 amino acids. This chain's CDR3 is CSVEGGVNYGYTF. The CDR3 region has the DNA TGCAGCGTTGAAGGGGGGGTTAACTATGGCTACACCTTC.

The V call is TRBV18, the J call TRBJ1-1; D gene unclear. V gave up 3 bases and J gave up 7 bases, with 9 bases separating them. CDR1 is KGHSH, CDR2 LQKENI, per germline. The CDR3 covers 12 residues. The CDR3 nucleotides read TGTGCCAGCTCACCGGTGGAGGGTGAAGCTTTCTTT. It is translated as CASSPVEGEAFF.

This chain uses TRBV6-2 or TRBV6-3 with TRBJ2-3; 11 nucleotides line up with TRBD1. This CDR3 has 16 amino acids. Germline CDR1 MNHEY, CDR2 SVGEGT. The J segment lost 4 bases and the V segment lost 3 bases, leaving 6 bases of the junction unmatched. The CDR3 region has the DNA TGTGCCAGCAGTTATTCGGACAGGGGGCCCCCAGATACGCAGTATTTT. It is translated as CASSYSDRGPPDTQYF.

CDR3 sequence (DNA): TGTGCCAGTAGTCCCCGACAGGGTTGGGCCAATGAGCAGTTCTTC. Translation: CASSPRQGWANEQFF. The chain carries TRBV19 and TRBJ2-1; 7 positions agree with TRBD1. The trim removed 5 bases at V and 6 bases at J, leaving 10 bases unmatched. This CDR3 is 15 amino acids long. Germline V gives CDR1 LNHDA, CDR2 SQIVND (reference sequence).